A single sample gave rise to the 15 T cell receptor beta chains below, sequenced in a study of blood T cells in healthy people across ages. The authors ran a second PCR of 7 to 11 cycles using a sample-barcoded 5' primer and a J-beta primer mix. MiXCR, applied by TCRdb to the 5' RACE reads, yields one record per CDR3 protein. The repertoire holds about 730,000 distinct CDR3 sequences, with roughly 43% as singletons. Sequenced sample: blood. Every receptor here comes from a woman aged 60 to 75 in good health.

This clonotype was detected only a few times. The chain joins TRBV6-1 to TRBJ1-6; 10 nucleotides align to TRBD1. CDR3 length: 16 residues. The germline CDR1 and CDR2 sequences are MNHNS and SASEGT. J was trimmed by 5 bases and V by 6 bases; bases with no gene match: 7. This chain's CDR3 is CASRAGTGVDNSPLHF. CDR3 in DNA: TGTGCCAGCAGGGCCGGGACAGGGGTAGATAATTCACCCCTCCACTTT.

This clonotype was counted a few times. V and J are TRBV6-4 and TRBJ1-2, with 7 nucleotides matching TRBD1. Germline V gene data show CDR1 as MRHNA and CDR2 as SNTAGT. This CDR3 region has 16 residues. Trimming removed 7 bases from V and 5 bases from J; junction bases left unmatched: 16. CDR3: CASIPFWRDSRYGYTF. The DNA for the CDR3 is TGTGCCAGCATTCCTTTCTGGAGGGACAGCCGATATGGCTACACCTTC.

The rearrangement uses TRBV25-1 and TRBJ1-2; perhaps TRBD1 as D (5 bases). The CDR3 is made up of 18 amino acids. Germline assignment: CDR1 MGHDK and CDR2 SYGVNS. V gave up 2 bases and J gave up 8 bases, with 27 bases separating them. The CDR3 DNA is TGTGCCAGCAGTGAACTTGGAGAAGGGAGACGCTTAGGGGAGGGCTACACCTTC. This gives the protein CASSELGEGRRLGEGYTF.

Notes on this clonotype: A read error may be the cause here, since a much bigger clone is one base away. The chain joins TRBV7-2 to TRBJ2-3; no clear D gene. V shed 1 base and J shed 4 bases, with 6 bases lying between them. Germline assignment: CDR1 SGHTA and CDR2 FQGNSA. CDR3 length equals 13 residues. The CDR3 sequence: CASSLGPADTQYF. The CDR3 coding sequence is TGTGCCAGCAGCTTAGGTCCCGCAGATACGCAGTATTTT. Variable domain in full (rest from reference TRBV7-2 and TRBJ2-3): GAGVSQSPSNKVTEKGKDVELRCDPISGHTALYWYRQSLGQGLEFLIYFQGNSAPDKSGLPSDRFSAERTGGSVSTLTIQRTQQEDSAVYLCASSLGPADTQYFGPGTRLTVL.

The rearrangement uses TRBV3-1 and TRBJ2-7; a possible D gene is TRBD1 (6 bases). The closer fit of TRBJ2-1 to the DNA end suggests the J call may be wrong. The CDR3 is 14 amino acids. Germline V gene data show CDR1 as LGHDT and CDR2 as YNNKEL (reference sequence). CDR3 DNA sequence: TGTGCCAGCAGCCATGACAGGTCCTCCTACGAGCAGTTCTTC. This translates into CASSHDRSSYEQFF.

This chain connects TRBV7-9 to TRBJ2-1, with a tentative D call TRBD2 (6 bases). The CDR3 sequence is 16 residues long. The V gene's germline CDR1 is SEHNR and CDR2 FQNEAQ (reference sequence). The V end lost 5 bases, the J end lost 8 bases, and 22 bases lay between the germline ends. CDR3 protein: CASSRTGSFGGDEQFF. In nucleotides, the CDR3 is TGTGCCAGCAGCCGAACCGGGAGCTTCGGAGGCGATGAGCAGTTCTTC. The whole variable domain, filled in from reference TRBV7-9 and TRBJ2-1, reads DTGVSQNPRHKITKRGQNVTFRCDPISEHNRLYWYRQTLGQGPEFLTYFQNEAQLEKSRLLSDRFSAERPKGSFSTLEIQRTEQGDSAMYLCASSRTGSFGGDEQFFGPGTRLTVL.

The chain uses TRBV4-2 and TRBJ2-2; TRBD2 aligns across 9 bases. This CDR3 has 16 amino acids. Germline CDR1 LGHNA, CDR2 YNFKEQ. The junction had 7 bases not matched to a gene; V was cut back by 4 bases and J by 4 bases. Here the CDR3 DNA reads TGTGCCAGCAGCCCTTTAGCGGGAGCAGTCACCGGGGAGCTGTTTTTT. Translation gives CASSPLAGAVTGELFF.

V is TRBV7-9 and J is TRBJ2-4; D gene unclear. Germline V gene sequence: CDR1 SEHNR, CDR2 FQNEAQ (reference sequence). The V and J ends lost 5 bases and 12 bases respectively, with 17 bases between them. The CDR3 length is 13 residues. The DNA of the CDR3 is TGTGCCAGCAGCATTGGAAATCGGATCCCTCAGTACTTC. Encoded protein: CASSIGNRIPQYF.

V gene TRBV11-2 combines with J gene TRBJ2-1; tentatively, D is TRBD2 (5 bases). CDR1 and CDR2 (germline): SGHAT, FQNNGV. The length of the CDR3 is 14 residues. The ends were cut back, 5 bases at V and 3 bases at J, with 11 bases in the middle. The CDR3 sequence is CASSVLGVYNEQFF. CDR3 in DNA: TGTGCCAGCAGCGTTCTCGGGGTCTACAATGAGCAGTTCTTC.

This clonotype has only a few counts. The V and J genes are TRBV2 and TRBJ2-7; D remains unclear. The end of the DNA fits TRBJ2-5 better, so the J call may be wrong. This CDR3 contains 19 residues. Germline lookup yields CDR1 SNHLY and CDR2 FYNNEI. The CDR3 protein is CASSEARVGATLPRETQYF. The CDR3 bases are TGTGCCAGCAGTGAAGCAAGAGTCGGCGCCACCCTTCCGCGAGAGACCCAGTACTTC.

V gene TRBV10-3 combines with J gene TRBJ1-2; no firm D call. The V and J ends lost 7 bases and 4 bases respectively, with 16 bases between them. Germline CDR1 ENHRY, CDR2 SYGVKD. The CDR3 spans 14 residues. For the CDR3, the DNA is TGTGCCATCAAACGAGCGGGGTTAATCTATGGCTACACCTTC. It specifies CAIKRAGLIYGYTF.

Only a few counts were recorded for this clonotype. The V gene is TRBV7-2, the J gene TRBJ2-1, with TRBD2 identical over 8 bases. With V trimmed by 2 bases and J by 4 bases, 4 bases remained unmatched. In germline, CDR1 is SGHTA, CDR2 FQGNSA. There are 15 residues in the CDR3. For the CDR3, the DNA is TGTGCCAGCAGCTTATCTGGACTAGCTTACAATGAGCAGTTCTTC. Translation: CASSLSGLAYNEQFF.

The chain uses TRBV12-3 or TRBV12-4 and TRBJ2-4; 9 bases align to TRBD2. The CDR3 runs 15 residues. V lost 1 base to trimming and J lost 6 bases; unmatched junction nucleotides: 4. The CDR3 is CASSLGAGGLNIQYF. CDR3 nucleotide sequence: TGTGCCAGCAGTTTAGGGGCGGGGGGGCTAAACATTCAGTACTTC.

This clonotype occurred once. Since a much larger clone is just one base distant, this may be a read error. The chain links TRBV27 to TRBJ2-1, with D possibly being TRBD2 (5 bases). The CDR3 is made up of 14 amino acids. CDR1 MNHEY and CDR2 SMNVEV come from the germline V gene (reference sequence). The DNA for the CDR3 is TGTGCCGGCAGTTTAAAACTAGCCTACAATGAGCAGTTCTTC. It is translated as CAGSLKLAYNEQFF.

The chain has TRBV28 and TRBJ1-4; D perhaps matches TRBD1 (5 bases). Per germline, CDR1 MDHEN and CDR2 SYDVKM. This CDR3 contains 13 residues. Trimming stripped 11 bases from V and 5 bases from J, with 15 bases between. This CDR3 is CAQDGTENEKLFF. The DNA of the CDR3 is TGTGCCCAAGACGGGACGGAGAATGAAAAACTGTTTTTT.